The clone carrying this TCR beta chain has a single count. Patients of the Seattle cohort, enrolled during active infection, were followed longitudinally. Trimming took 4 bases from V and 4 from J, leaving 5 bases between them. Germline lookup yields CDR1 SGHNT and CDR2 YENEEA. The CDR3 length is 12 residues. These data originate in a study of blood T cell repertoires in COVID-19. At the level of the study: Collection of acute and convalescent COVID-19 samples took place in the United States, Italy and Spain. T cells, B-cell-depleted T cells, or PBMCs supplied cDNA or gDNA.

Original processing methods: For nucleated cells, counts were estimated from reference gene primer amplification. Some clones are missing from TCRdb's copy, which holds only in-frame ones; the method was immunoSEQ multiplex PCR. V, J and clone size derive from that table, while D and trimming were established from the DNA sequence. Among around 61,000 clones, about 88% were seen once, and the ten largest hold 43%. The receptor's source is a woman aged 55-69 years with COVID-19, enrolled during active disease. The sequenced sample consisted of peripheral blood. This sequence joins TRBV11-3 and TRBJ1-3, with D unresolved. In DNA form, the CDR3 reads TGTGCCAGCAGCTCCAGGGGAAACACCATATATTTT. Amino acid sequence: CASSSRGNTIYF.